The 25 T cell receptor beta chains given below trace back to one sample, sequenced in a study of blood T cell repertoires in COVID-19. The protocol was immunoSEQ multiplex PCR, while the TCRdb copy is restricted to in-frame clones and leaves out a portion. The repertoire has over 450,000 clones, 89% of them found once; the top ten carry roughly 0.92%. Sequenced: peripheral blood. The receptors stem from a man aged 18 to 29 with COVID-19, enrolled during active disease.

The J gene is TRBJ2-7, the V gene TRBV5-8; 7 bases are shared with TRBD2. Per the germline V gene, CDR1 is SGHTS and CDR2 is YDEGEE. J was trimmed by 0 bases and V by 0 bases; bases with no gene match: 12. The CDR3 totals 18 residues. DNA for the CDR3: TGTGCCAGCAGCTTGGAGAATCGGGGGAGGGCCATCTCCTACGAGCAGTACTTC. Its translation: CASSLENRGRAISYEQYF.

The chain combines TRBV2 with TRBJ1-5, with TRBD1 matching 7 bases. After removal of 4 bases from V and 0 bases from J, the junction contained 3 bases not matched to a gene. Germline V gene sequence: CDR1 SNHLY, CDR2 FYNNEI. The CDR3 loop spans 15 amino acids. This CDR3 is CASSARTGSNQPQHF. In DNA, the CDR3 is TGTGCCAGCAGTGCCCGGACAGGTAGCAATCAGCCCCAGCATTTT.

CDR3 protein: CASSFNRMNTEAFF. In nucleotides, the CDR3 is TGTGCCAGCAGTTTTAACAGAATGAACACTGAAGCTTTCTTT. The rearrangement uses TRBV27 and TRBJ1-1; D uncertain. Trimming pared 3 bases from V and 0 bases from J, leaving 8 bases between. The CDR3 length is 14 residues. The germline V gene has CDR1 MNHEY and CDR2 SMNVEV (reference sequence).

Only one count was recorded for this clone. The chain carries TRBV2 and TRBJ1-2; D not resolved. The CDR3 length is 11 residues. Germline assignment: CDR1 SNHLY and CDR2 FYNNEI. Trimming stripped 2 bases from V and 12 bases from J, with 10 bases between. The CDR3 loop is CASSERGRDTF. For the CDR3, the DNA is TGTGCCAGCAGTGAACGGGGTCGAGACACCTTC.

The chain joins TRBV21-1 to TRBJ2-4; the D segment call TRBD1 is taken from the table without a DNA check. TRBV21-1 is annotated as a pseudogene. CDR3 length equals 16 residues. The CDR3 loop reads CASSLQGGRAKNIQYF. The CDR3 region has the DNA TGTGCCAGCAGCTTACAGGGGGGTCGGGCCAAAAACATTCAGTACTTC.

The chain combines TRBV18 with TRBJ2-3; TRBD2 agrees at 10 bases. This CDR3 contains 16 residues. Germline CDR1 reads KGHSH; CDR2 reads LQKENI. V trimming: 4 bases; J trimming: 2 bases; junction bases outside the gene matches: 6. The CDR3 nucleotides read TGTGCCAGCTCACACACTAGCGGGGTTACCACAGATACGCAGTATTTT. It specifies CASSHTSGVTTDTQYF.

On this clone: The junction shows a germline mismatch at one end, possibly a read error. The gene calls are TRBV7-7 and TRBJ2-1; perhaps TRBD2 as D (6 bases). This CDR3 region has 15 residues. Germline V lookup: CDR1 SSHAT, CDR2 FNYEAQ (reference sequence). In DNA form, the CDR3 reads TGTGCTAGCAGCCCCCGGTGGGACTCAACAAATGAGCAGTTCTTC. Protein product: CASSPRWDSTNEQFF.

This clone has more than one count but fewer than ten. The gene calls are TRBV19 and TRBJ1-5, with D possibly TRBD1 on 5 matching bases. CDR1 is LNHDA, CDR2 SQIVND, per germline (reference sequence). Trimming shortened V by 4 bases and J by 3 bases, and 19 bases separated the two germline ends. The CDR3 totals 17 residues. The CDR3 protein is CASSTPTAHLINQPQHF. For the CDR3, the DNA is TGTGCCAGTAGTACCCCGACAGCACACTTAATCAATCAGCCCCAGCATTTT.

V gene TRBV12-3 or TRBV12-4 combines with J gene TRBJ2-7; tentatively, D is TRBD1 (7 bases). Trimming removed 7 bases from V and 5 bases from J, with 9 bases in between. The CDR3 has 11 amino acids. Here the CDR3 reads CASTRGDEQYF. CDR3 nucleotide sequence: TGTGCCAGCACCAGGGGGGACGAGCAGTACTTC.

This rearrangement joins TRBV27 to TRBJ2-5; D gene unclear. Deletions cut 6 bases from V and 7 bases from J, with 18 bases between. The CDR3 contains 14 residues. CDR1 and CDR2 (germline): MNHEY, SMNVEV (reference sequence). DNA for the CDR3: TGTGCCAGCAGACCAACCCCGAGAAGCGCGACCCAGTACTTC. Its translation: CASRPTPRSATQYF.

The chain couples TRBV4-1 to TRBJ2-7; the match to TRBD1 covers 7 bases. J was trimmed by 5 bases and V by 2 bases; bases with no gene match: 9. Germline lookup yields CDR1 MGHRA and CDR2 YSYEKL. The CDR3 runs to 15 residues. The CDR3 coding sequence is TGCGCCAGCAGCCAACTTGGGACAGCCAGGAACGAGCAGTACTTC. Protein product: CASSQLGTARNEQYF.

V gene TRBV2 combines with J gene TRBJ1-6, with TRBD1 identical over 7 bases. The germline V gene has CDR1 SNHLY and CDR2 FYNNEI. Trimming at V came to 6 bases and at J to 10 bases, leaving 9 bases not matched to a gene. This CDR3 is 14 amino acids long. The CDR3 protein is CASRTDRYNSPLHF. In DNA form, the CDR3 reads TGTGCCAGCAGAACGGACAGGTACAACTCACCCCTCCACTTT. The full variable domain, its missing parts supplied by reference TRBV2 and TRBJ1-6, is EPEVTQTPSHQVTQMGQEVILRCVPISNHLYFYWYRQILGQKVEFLVSFYNNEISEKSEIFDDQFSVERPDGSNFTLKIRSTKLEDSAMYFCASRTDRYNSPLHFGNGTRLTVT.

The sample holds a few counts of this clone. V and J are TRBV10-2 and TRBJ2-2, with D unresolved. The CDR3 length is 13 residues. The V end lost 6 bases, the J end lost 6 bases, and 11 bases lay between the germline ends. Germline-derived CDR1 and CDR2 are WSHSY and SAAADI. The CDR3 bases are TGCGCCAGCAGACTCGGAGAGGCCGGGGAGCTGTTTTTT. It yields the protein CASRLGEAGELFF.

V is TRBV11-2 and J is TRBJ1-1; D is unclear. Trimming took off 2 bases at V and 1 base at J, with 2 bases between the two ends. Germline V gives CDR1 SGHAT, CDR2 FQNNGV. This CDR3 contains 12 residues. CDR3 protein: CASSLQNTEAFF. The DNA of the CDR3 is TGTGCCAGCAGCTTACAGAACACTGAAGCTTTCTTT.

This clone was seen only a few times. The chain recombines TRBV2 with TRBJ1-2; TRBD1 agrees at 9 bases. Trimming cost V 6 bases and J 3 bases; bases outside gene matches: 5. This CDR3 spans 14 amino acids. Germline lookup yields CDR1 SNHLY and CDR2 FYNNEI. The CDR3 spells CASRFRQGDYGYTF. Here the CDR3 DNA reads TGTGCCAGCAGGTTTAGACAGGGGGACTATGGCTACACCTTC.

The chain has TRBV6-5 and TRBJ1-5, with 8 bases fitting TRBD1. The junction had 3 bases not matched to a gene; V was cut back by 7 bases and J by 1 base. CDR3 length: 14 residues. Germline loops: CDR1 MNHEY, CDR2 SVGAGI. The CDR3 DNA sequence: TGTGCCAGCACCCGACAGGGGAGCAATCAGCCCCAGCATTTT. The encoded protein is CASTRQGSNQPQHF.

The CDR3 region is CASSYSTGGYEQYF. DNA of the CDR3: TGTGCCAGCAGTTACTCGACGGGTGGGTACGAGCAGTACTTC. This sequence joins TRBV6-6 and TRBJ2-7; D is undetermined. V lost 0 bases, J lost 4 bases, and 10 bases lay in between. Per the germline V gene, CDR1 is MNHNY and CDR2 is SVGAGI (reference sequence). The CDR3 totals 14 residues.

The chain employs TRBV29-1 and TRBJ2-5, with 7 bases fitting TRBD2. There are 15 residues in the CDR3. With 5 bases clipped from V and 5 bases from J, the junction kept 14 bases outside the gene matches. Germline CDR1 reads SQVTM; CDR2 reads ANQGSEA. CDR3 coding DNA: TGCAGCGTTTTACTTTGCGGGAGCTCGTGGGAGACCCAGTACTTC. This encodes CSVLLCGSSWETQYF.

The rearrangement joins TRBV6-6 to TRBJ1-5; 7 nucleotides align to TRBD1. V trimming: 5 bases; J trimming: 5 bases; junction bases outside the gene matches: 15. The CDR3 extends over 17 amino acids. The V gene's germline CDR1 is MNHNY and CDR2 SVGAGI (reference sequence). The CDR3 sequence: CASSPMTGRLGDQPQHF. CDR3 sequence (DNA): TGTGCCAGCAGTCCTATGACAGGGCGATTGGGGGATCAGCCCCAGCATTTT.

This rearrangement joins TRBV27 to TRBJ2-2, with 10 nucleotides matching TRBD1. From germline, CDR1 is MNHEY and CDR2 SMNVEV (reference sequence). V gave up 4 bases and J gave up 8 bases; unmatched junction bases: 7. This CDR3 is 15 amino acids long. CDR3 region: CASSWGTGARGELFF. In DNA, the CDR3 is TGTGCCAGCAGTTGGGGGACAGGGGCGAGAGGGGAGCTGTTTTTT.

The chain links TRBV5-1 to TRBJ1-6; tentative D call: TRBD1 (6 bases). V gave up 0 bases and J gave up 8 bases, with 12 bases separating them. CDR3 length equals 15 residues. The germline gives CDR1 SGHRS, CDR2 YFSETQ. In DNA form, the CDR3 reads TGCGCCAGCAGCTTGGCCGCAGGGGCATATTCACCCCTCCACTTT. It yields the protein CASSLAAGAYSPLHF.

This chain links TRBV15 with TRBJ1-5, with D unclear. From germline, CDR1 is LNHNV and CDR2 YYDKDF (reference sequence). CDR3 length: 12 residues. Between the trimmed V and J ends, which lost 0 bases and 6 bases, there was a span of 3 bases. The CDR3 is CATSRDSQPQHF. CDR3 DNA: TGTGCCACCAGCAGAGATAGTCAGCCCCAGCATTTT. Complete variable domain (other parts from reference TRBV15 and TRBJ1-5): DAMVIQNPRYQVTQFGKPVTLSCSQTLNHNVMYWYQQKSSQAPKLLFHYYDKDFNNEADTPDNFQSRRPNTSFCFLDIRSPGLGDTAMYLCATSRDSQPQHFGDGTRLSIL.

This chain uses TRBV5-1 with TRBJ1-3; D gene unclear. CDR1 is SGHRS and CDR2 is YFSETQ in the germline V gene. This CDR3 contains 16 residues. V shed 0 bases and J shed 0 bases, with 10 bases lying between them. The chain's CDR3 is CASSLVWPDSGNTIYF. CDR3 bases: TGCGCCAGCAGCTTGGTTTGGCCAGACTCTGGAAACACCATATATTTT.

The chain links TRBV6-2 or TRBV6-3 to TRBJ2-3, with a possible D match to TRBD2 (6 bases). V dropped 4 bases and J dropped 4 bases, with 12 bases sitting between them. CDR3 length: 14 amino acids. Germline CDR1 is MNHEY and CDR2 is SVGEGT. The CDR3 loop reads CASSLRRVPDTQYF. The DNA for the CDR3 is TGTGCCAGCAGTTTAAGGAGGGTTCCAGATACGCAGTATTTT.

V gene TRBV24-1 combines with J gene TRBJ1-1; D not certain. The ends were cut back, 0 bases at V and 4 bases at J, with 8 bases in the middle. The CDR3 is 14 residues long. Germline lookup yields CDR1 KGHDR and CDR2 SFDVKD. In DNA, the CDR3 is TGTGCCACCAGTGATTTGACGGTTGGCACTGAAGCTTTCTTT. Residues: CATSDLTVGTEAFF.